The clone carrying this T cell receptor (beta chain) occurred a few times. The entry originates in a study of T cells in Graves' hyperthyroidism and ophthalmopathy. Amplification targeted TCR beta CDR3 regions from RNA transcripts. TCR CDR3 regions were first amplified by RT-PCR with HTBI primers. Each CDR3 protein is one row after TCRdb ran MiXCR on the multiplex PCR reads. The sample has a few hundred thousand distinct CDR3 sequences; over 11% are singletons. From germline, CDR1 is LGHDT and CDR2 YNNKEL (reference sequence). With 4 bases removed from V and 4 bases from J, the gap between germline ends came to 11 bases. CDR3 length equals 14 residues.

Sequenced sample: blood. The chain has TRBV3-1 and TRBJ2-1; either TRBD1 or TRBD2 may supply D (5 bases each). This TCR came from a woman aged 30 to 39 with Graves' hyperthyroidism that later progressed to Graves' ophthalmopathy. This CDR3 is CASSRDDAYNEQFF. The CDR3 DNA is TGTGCCAGCAGCCGGGACGACGCTTACAATGAGCAGTTCTTC.